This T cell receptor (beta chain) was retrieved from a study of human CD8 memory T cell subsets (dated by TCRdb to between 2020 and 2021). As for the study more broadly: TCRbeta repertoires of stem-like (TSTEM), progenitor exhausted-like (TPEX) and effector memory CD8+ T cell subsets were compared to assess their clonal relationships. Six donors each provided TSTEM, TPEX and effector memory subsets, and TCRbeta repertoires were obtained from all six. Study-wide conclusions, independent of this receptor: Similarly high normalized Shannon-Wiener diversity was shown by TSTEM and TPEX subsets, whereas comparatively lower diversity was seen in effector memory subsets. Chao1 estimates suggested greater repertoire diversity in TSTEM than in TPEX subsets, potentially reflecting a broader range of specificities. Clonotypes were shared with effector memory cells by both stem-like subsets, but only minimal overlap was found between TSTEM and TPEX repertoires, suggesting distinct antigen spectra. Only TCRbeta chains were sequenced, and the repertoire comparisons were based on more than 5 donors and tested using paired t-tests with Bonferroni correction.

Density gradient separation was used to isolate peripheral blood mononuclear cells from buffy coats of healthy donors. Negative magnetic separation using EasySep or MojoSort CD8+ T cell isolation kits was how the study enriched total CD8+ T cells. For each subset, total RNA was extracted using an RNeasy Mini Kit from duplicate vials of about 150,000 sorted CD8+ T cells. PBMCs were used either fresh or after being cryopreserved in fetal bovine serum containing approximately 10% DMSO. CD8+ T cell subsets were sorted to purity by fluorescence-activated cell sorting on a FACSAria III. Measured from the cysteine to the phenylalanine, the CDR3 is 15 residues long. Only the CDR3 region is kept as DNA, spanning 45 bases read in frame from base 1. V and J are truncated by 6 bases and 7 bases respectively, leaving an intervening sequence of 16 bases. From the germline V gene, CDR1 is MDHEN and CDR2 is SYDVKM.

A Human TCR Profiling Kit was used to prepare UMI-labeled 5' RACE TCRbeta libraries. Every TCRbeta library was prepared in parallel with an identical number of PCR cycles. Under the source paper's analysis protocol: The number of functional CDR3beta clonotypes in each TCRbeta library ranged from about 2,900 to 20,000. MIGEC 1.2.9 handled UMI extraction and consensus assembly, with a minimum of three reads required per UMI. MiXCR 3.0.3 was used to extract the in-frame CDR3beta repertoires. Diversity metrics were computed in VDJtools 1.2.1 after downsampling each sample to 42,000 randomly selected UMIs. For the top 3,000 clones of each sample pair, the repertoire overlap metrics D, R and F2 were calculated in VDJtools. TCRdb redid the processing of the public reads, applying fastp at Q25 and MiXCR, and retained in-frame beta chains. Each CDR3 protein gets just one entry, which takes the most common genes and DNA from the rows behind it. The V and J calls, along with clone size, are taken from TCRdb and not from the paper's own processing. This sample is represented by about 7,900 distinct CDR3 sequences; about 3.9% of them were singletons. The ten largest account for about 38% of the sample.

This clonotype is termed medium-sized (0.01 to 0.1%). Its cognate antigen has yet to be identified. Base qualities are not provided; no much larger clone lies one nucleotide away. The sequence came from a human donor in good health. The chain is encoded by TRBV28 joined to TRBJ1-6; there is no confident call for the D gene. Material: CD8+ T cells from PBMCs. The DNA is TGTGCCAGCAGGGACGGAGATAGCTCCAATTCACCCCTCCACTTT. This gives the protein CASRDGDSSNSPLHF.